The 18 T cell receptor beta chains listed next were all sequenced from one sample in a study of OX40 agonist ivuxolimab in advanced cancers. Clones were sequenced by immunoSEQ multiplex PCR, and TCRdb holds only the in-frame ones, with some missing. This table has around 65,000 clones, roughly 87% appearing once. Specimen: CD4+ or CD8+ T cells sorted from blood, collected in a trial of the OX40 agonist ivuxolimab. The receptors stem from an adult with an advanced solid tumor such as melanoma, head and neck, liver or kidney cancer.

Comment on this clone: One end of the junction does not line up with germline, which may come from a read error. This sequence joins TRBV7-7 and TRBJ2-1, with TRBD2 matching 9 bases. This CDR3 spans 16 amino acids. Looked up from germline, CDR1 is SSHAT and CDR2 is FNYEAQ (reference sequence). CDR3 in amino acids: CASSALAGGLSNEQFF. CDR3 DNA: TGTGCTAGCAGCGCTCTGGCGGGGGGGTTATCCAATGAGCAGTTCTTC.

This clone was counted a single time. The V call is TRBV4-1, the J call TRBJ1-1; D may be TRBD1 (6 bases). V was clipped by 4 bases and J by 6 bases, with 15 bases between them. Per the germline V gene, CDR1 is MGHRA and CDR2 is YSYEKL. There are 14 residues in the CDR3. The CDR3 loop is CASSRLTGPPEAFF. The CDR3 DNA sequence: TGCGCCAGCAGCCGACTCACAGGGCCCCCTGAAGCTTTCTTT.

The genes are TRBV4-2 and TRBJ1-4; D unresolved. Germline V gene sequence: CDR1 LGHNA, CDR2 YNFKEQ. The CDR3 consists of 15 residues. V lost 0 bases, J lost 7 bases, and 12 bases lay in between. CDR3 sequence (DNA): TGTGCCAGCAGCCAAGATACCAACAGTGGTGAAAAACTGTTTTTT. It codes for CASSQDTNSGEKLFF.

The rearrangement uses TRBV30 and TRBJ2-2; TRBD1 might be the D (5 bases). Germline values: CDR1 GTSNPN, CDR2 SVGIG (reference sequence). The CDR3 has 13 amino acids. V lost 3 bases to trimming and J lost 1 base, with 6 bases between them. The CDR3 DNA sequence: TGTGCCTGGAGGGGGCGGAACACCGGGGAGCTGTTTTTT. It is translated as CAWRGRNTGELFF.

The chain is built from TRBV7-9 and TRBJ2-2; no clear D gene. V was shortened by 6 bases and J by 2 bases, with 10 bases between the two germline ends. CDR1 is SEHNR, CDR2 FQNEAQ, per germline (reference sequence). CDR3 length equals 14 residues. The CDR3 DNA sequence: TGTGCCAGCAGAGCCGACCCTAACACCGGGGAGCTGTTTTTT. Protein: CASRADPNTGELFF.

The genes are TRBV4-2 and TRBJ1-6; D is unresolved. CDR1 and CDR2 (germline): LGHNA, YNFKEQ. CDR3 length: 18 amino acids. Trimming cost V 0 bases and J 10 bases, with 22 bases left between them. The CDR3 region has the DNA TGTGCCAGCAGCCAAGATTCCGCGAGGGCCTCCGTACGCTCACCCCTCCACTTT. Translating gives CASSQDSARASVRSPLHF.

V and J are TRBV5-1 and TRBJ1-1; D uncertain. CDR1 is SGHRS, CDR2 YFSETQ, per germline. This CDR3 has 11 residues. The V gene lost 5 bases and the J gene lost 9 bases, with 11 bases spanning the gap. As DNA, the CDR3 is TGCGCCAGCAGTTCCGGGCCGCAAGCTTTCTTT. Protein: CASSSGPQAFF.

The chain couples TRBV5-6 to TRBJ1-1; perhaps TRBD1 as D (6 bases). Germline assignment: CDR1 SGHDT and CDR2 YYEEEE. The CDR3 length is 13 residues. Trimming took off 4 bases at V and 8 bases at J, with 15 bases between the two ends. This CDR3 reads CASSPVGGLEAFF. The CDR3 DNA reads TGTGCCAGCAGCCCCGTGGGGGGGCTAGAAGCTTTCTTT.

J is TRBJ1-2 and V is TRBV5-1, with 10 bases matching TRBD1. Unmatched junction bases numbered 3, after V lost 3 bases and J lost 4 bases. The CDR3 consists of 14 residues. Germline V CDR1 and CDR2: SGHRS, YFSETQ. This CDR3 is CASSSGTGAYGYTF. The CDR3 region has the DNA TGCGCCAGCAGCTCCGGGACAGGGGCCTATGGCTACACCTTC.

The chain recombines TRBV5-8 with TRBJ1-1; D not certain. From germline, CDR1 is SGHTS and CDR2 YDEGEE. CDR3 length: 13 amino acids. V was shortened by 2 bases and J by 2 bases, with 7 bases between the two germline ends. DNA for the CDR3: TGTGCCAGCAGCTTCGGTCACAACACTGAAGCTTTCTTT. It translates to CASSFGHNTEAFF.

The genes are TRBV5-1 and TRBJ2-5, with TRBD2 matching 9 bases. The CDR3 contains 17 residues. V gave up 1 base and J gave up 0 bases; unmatched junction bases: 7. The V gene's germline CDR1 is SGHRS and CDR2 YFSETQ. The CDR3 DNA reads as TGCGCCAGCAGCTTGACGGCAGCGGGGGGCAACCAAGAGACCCAGTACTTC. Residues: CASSLTAAGGNQETQYF. The whole variable domain, filled in from reference TRBV5-1 and TRBJ2-5, reads KAGVTQTPRYLIKTRGQQVTLSCSPISGHRSVSWYQQTPGQGLQFLFEYFSETQRNKGNFPGRFSGRQFSNSRSEMNVSTLELGDSALYLCASSLTAAGGNQETQYFGPGTRLLVL.

The chain has TRBV7-9 and TRBJ1-1; 9 bases agree with TRBD1. Germline V gives CDR1 SEHNR, CDR2 FQNEAQ (reference sequence). This CDR3 contains 15 residues. J was trimmed by 3 bases and V by 3 bases; bases with no gene match: 5. The CDR3 spells CASSFRGQGDTEAFF. The CDR3 bases are TGTGCCAGCAGCTTCCGGGGACAGGGAGACACTGAAGCTTTCTTT.

The chain has TRBV6-5 and TRBJ1-4, with D unresolved. This CDR3 is 14 amino acids long. CDR1 and CDR2 (germline): MNHEY, SVGAGI. Trimming removed 5 bases from V and 8 bases from J, with 15 bases in between. CDR3 loop: CASSRDWSGEKLFF. The CDR3 region has the DNA TGTGCCAGCAGTCGAGACTGGTCCGGAGAAAAACTGTTTTTT.

This rearrangement joins TRBV25-1 to TRBJ2-1; D possibly corresponds to TRBD1 (6 bases). CDR3 size: 17 residues. Trimming removed 1 base at V and 0 bases at J, with 13 bases between. Per the germline V gene, CDR1 is MGHDK and CDR2 is SYGVNS. CDR3 sequence reads: CASSEFTGPSSYNEQFF. The CDR3, as DNA: TGTGCCAGCAGTGAATTCACAGGGCCTAGCTCCTACAATGAGCAGTTCTTC.

The chain links TRBV4-1 to TRBJ2-3; no clear D gene. The CDR3 contains 16 residues. Trimming pared 2 bases from V and 2 bases from J, leaving 14 bases between. CDR1 and CDR2 (germline): MGHRA, YSYEKL. CDR3 nucleotides: TGCGCCAGCAGCCAAAGAATGGGCGCTCACACAGATACGCAGTATTTT. Translated: CASSQRMGAHTDTQYF.

The CDR3 here is CASSPYGENEQFF. In nucleotides, the CDR3 is TGCGCCAGCAGCCCGTACGGGGAAAATGAGCAGTTCTTC. The chain couples TRBV5-1 to TRBJ2-1; maybe TRBD2 (5 bases). The CDR3 totals 13 residues. The germline gives CDR1 SGHRS, CDR2 YFSETQ. Trimming left V 4 bases short and J 7 bases short, with 12 bases between.

This chain links TRBV6-5 with TRBJ1-3; D gene ambiguous. Looked up from germline, CDR1 is MNHEY and CDR2 is SVGAGI. Trimming left V 2 bases short and J 2 bases short, with 7 bases between. CDR3 length equals 14 residues. This CDR3 reads CASSYGGAGNTIYF. DNA for the CDR3: TGTGCCAGCAGTTACGGCGGGGCTGGAAACACCATATATTTT.

The chain has TRBV7-8 and TRBJ1-6, with D uncertain. The CDR3 loop spans 15 amino acids. CDR1 is SGHVS and CDR2 is FQNEAQ in the germline V gene. V was shortened by 4 bases and J by 7 bases, with 14 bases between the two germline ends. The CDR3 region is CASSSNSLGNSPLHF. DNA for the CDR3: TGTGCCAGCAGCTCCAACTCGCTCGGGAATTCACCCCTCCACTTT.